Reported below is one T cell receptor (beta chain). Its specificity is not known. The data were taken from a study of identical twins. Overall study findings and caveats: Models came in too low on out-of-frame TCR alpha sharing in monozygotic twins. Researchers caution that invariant MAIT and iNKT cells could partly confound zero-insertion analyses.

With V trimmed by 6 bases and J by 4 bases, 13 bases remained unmatched. This CDR3 is built from 17 residues. The germline CDR1 and CDR2 sequences are MNHEY and SMNVEV (reference sequence). Carrying unique molecular identifiers, the cDNA also gained a universal primer site through template switching. TCRdb re-called the 5' RACE reads through MiXCR, storing one row per CDR3 protein. Among about 220,000 distinct CDR3 sequences, approximately 7.8% were seen once, and the ten largest hold roughly 5%. Another study also made use of these data, one on yellow fever vaccine responses in identical twins. From that paper: Reports say the vaccine T cell response in twins looked partly convergent and partly personalized.

Sequenced: CD8+ T cells sorted from blood. The source of this sequence is a woman younger than 35 in good health. The gene calls are TRBV27 and TRBJ1-2; 11 nucleotides align to TRBD1. The CDR3 nucleotides are TGTGCCAGCAGCTCCTTTCGTGGACAGGGGGCGAGCTATGGCTACACCTTC. Its translation: CASSSFRGQGASYGYTF.